The clone carrying this T cell receptor beta chain showed up just once. This sample stems from a study of blood T cell repertoires in COVID-19. From germline, CDR1 is LNHDA and CDR2 SQIVND (reference sequence). The CDR3 runs 15 residues. Trimming took off 8 bases at V and 7 bases at J, with 21 bases between the two ends. The method was immunoSEQ multiplex PCR; TCRdb's version includes in-frame clones alone and lacks a portion of them. The table shows about 130,000 clones, with less than 90% occurring only once. This rearrangement joins TRBV19 to TRBJ2-1; the D gene is possibly TRBD1 (7 bases). The receptor was isolated from a man aged 25-40 years who had recovered from COVID-19. Sequenced material: PBMCs or T cells enriched from blood (not recorded which). In DNA, the CDR3 is TGTGCCAGTCCCCTGACAGGGACTGTTAGGAATGAGCAGTTCTTC. Amino acids: CASPLTGTVRNEQFF.